This T cell receptor (beta chain) emerged from a study of early T cells in non-severe SARS-CoV-2 infection (dated by TCRdb to the early 2020s). Regarding the research as a whole: Because TCR sequencing relied on bulk RNA taken from unsorted whole blood, pairing of alpha and beta chains was not possible.

This clonotype was observed a few times. No cognate antigen has been identified for it. Per-base quality was not reported, and no clone a single base away is much larger than it. This was a case-control study nested in a cohort of healthcare workers in London, UK, who had nasopharyngeal swab PCR tests and blood samples taken every week. Healthcare workers were recruited during the week of the UK lockdown, between 23 and 31 March 2020, and followed weekly for up to about 15 weeks. Library preparation used 5' RACE. The instrument given in TCRdb is NextSeq 500. The TCR library protocol attached unique molecular identifiers to individual cDNA molecules to correct for sequencing error and PCR bias. Sequencing covered both TCR alpha and beta chains, and within each sample the abundances of alpha and beta sequences were tightly co-correlated. The paper's data handling went like this. Decombinator V4 was used to annotate TCR sequences for V gene, J gene and CDR3. TCRs were defined as expanded if a significant change between any two time points was detected under a Poisson model with p below 0.0001. Abundances of TCRs were expressed as counts per million after normalisation to the total number of TCRs sequenced in each sample. TRAV1-2 paired with TRAJ12, TRAJ20 or TRAJ33 defined MAIT TCRs, while TRAV10 paired with TRAJ18 defined iNKT TCRs. VDJdb, accessed 1 November 2021, was searched for CMV, EBV and SARS-CoV-2 annotated TCRs, excluding TCRs annotated for multiple antigens. The raw public data were reprocessed by TCRdb itself: fastp quality trimming at Q25, MiXCR clonotype calling, in-frame beta chains only. Rows are combined by CDR3 protein, so each entry shows the most common genes and DNA. The authors' filters were not applied to this entry. The sample table shows tens of thousands of distinct CDR3 sequences, and 10% to 11% are seen once. Jointly, the top ten make up over 1.5% of the sample.

What the research found in general, with its limitations: VDJdb matching was skewed toward anti-spike CD8 responses and likely underestimated virus-specific expansions, missing private and CD4 specificities.

CDR3 length: 14 amino acids, cysteine to phenylalanine. The read is trimmed to its CDR3 DNA, 42 bases read in frame from base 1. Trimming takes 4 bases off V and 6 bases off J; junction bases not matched to a gene: 7. CDR1 and CDR2 are drawn from the germline V gene: KGHDR, SFDVKD. The sequenced material came from whole blood. This receptor was obtained from an adult who was a healthcare worker with PCR-confirmed SARS-CoV-2 infection or an uninfected control (not recorded which). Recombination linked TRBV24-1 to TRBJ1-2, with TRBD1 matching 7 junction bases. The nucleotides read TGTGCCACCAGTGACGCCGACAGGGCGGATGGCTACACCTTC. It is translated as CATSDADRADGYTF.